The text below deals with one TCR beta chain. The sample belongs to a study of blood T cell repertoires in COVID-19. Study context: Acute and convalescent COVID-19 specimens originated in the United States, Italy and Spain.

The V and J ends lost 0 bases and 0 bases respectively, with 8 bases between them. The germline CDR1 and CDR2 sequences are KGHSH and LQKENI. This CDR3 has 15 amino acids. In the original analysis: Amplification of reference gene primers provided the estimated nucleated cell counts. Profiling relied on immunoSEQ multiplex PCR, and the TCRdb table lists in-frame clones only, not all of them. Clone size and V and J calls were adopted from that table, with D and trimming inferred from the DNA. The table shows approximately 110,000 clones, with 75% to 90% occurring only once. Those enrolled in Seattle joined during active infection and were followed longitudinally afterward.

The source material was peripheral blood. The receptor was derived from an elderly woman with COVID-19, enrolled during active disease. The chain is built from TRBV18 and TRBJ1-2; no clear D gene. The CDR3 coding sequence is TGTGCCAGCTCACCACCAAAGACATCTAACTATGGCTACACCTTC. This sequence encodes CASSPPKTSNYGYTF.